This TCR beta chain was recorded in a study of tumor-infiltrating lymphocytes in oesophageal squamous cell carcinoma. This clonotype has at least ten counts. The germline CDR1 and CDR2 sequences are SGHRS and YFSETQ. Losses at the gene ends were 6 bases for V and 1 base for J; bases not matched to a gene: 6. The CDR3 runs to 15 residues. Each CDR3 protein gets one entry after TCRdb re-called the PCR reads with MiXCR. The sample has 20,000 to 30,000 distinct CDR3 sequences; more than 35% are singletons. This sequence was found in a male donor with esophageal squamous cell carcinoma. The chain is built from TRBV5-1 and TRBJ1-4, with 7 bases that match TRBD1. The specimen sequenced was esophageal tumor tissue. CDR3 sequence: CASTFQGETNEKLFF. As DNA, the CDR3 is TGCGCCAGCACCTTTCAGGGGGAAACTAATGAAAAACTGTTTTTT.